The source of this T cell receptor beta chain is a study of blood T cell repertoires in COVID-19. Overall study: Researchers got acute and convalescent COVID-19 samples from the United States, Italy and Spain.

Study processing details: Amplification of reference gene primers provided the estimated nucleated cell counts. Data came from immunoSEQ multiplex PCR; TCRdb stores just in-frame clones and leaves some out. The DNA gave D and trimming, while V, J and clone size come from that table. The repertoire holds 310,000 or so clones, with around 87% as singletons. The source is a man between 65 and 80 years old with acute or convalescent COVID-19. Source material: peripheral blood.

The CDR3: CASSLAPTANTGELFF. The CDR3 region has the DNA TGTGCCAGCAGCTTAGCTCCGACAGCGAACACCGGGGAGCTGTTTTTT. This rearrangement joins TRBV7-2 to TRBJ2-2; TRBD1 is a possible D gene (5 bases). There are 16 residues in the CDR3. The germline gives CDR1 SGHTA, CDR2 FQGNSA. Between the trimmed V and J ends, which lost 0 bases and 0 bases, there was a span of 8 bases.